Presented here are 20 T cell receptor beta chains from one specimen sequenced in a study of blood T cell repertoires in COVID-19. Data came from immunoSEQ multiplex PCR; TCRdb stores just in-frame clones and leaves some out. The repertoire includes 350,000 to 450,000 clones, just under 90% of them detected once, and 1.7% sits in the top ten. The sample was PBMCs or T cells enriched from blood (not recorded which). The receptor source for this set is a woman aged 25 to 45 who had recovered from COVID-19.

V is TRBV6-2 or TRBV6-3 and J is TRBJ1-4; no clear D gene. CDR3 length: 15 amino acids. The germline V gene encodes CDR1 MNHEY and CDR2 SVGEGT. V was pared by 0 bases and J by 7 bases, with 12 bases between. The CDR3 sequence: CASSYSGRWTEKLFF. DNA for the CDR3: TGTGCCAGCAGTTACTCGGGGAGATGGACTGAAAAACTGTTTTTT.

The V gene is TRBV7-8, the J gene TRBJ1-4; tentatively, D is TRBD1 (6 bases). V was clipped by 4 bases and J by 6 bases, with 12 bases between them. This CDR3 spans 14 amino acids. The germline V gene encodes CDR1 SGHVS and CDR2 FQNEAQ. Here the CDR3 DNA reads TGTGCCAGCAGCTCCGGGGCAGGGGATGAAAAACTGTTTTTT. It translates to CASSSGAGDEKLFF.

The chain recombines TRBV6-5 with TRBJ1-5; no clear D. This CDR3 has 13 residues. Germline V CDR1 and CDR2: MNHEY, SVGAGI. V lost 6 bases to trimming and J lost 4 bases, with 10 bases between them. The CDR3 bases are TGTGCCAGCAGCCGCACAGAGAATCAGCCCCAGCATTTT. Translation gives CASSRTENQPQHF.

The gene calls are TRBV11-2 and TRBJ2-2; no clear D. The CDR3 length is 14 residues. CDR1 is SGHAT and CDR2 is FQNNGV in the germline V gene. V was cut by 1 base and J by 5 bases, with 8 bases left in between. The DNA of the CDR3 is TGTGCCAGCAGCTTAGTAGTCCAAACCGGGGAGCTGTTTTTT. It translates to CASSLVVQTGELFF.

This sequence joins TRBV19 and TRBJ1-1, with D tentatively TRBD1 (6 bases). The CDR3 contains 12 residues. Trimming shortened V by 6 bases and J by 4 bases, and 9 bases separated the two germline ends. Germline lookup yields CDR1 LNHDA and CDR2 SQIVND (reference sequence). CDR3 in amino acids: CASRPGATEAFF. The CDR3 region has the DNA TGTGCCAGTAGACCAGGGGCCACTGAAGCTTTCTTT.

This clone was counted only a few times. This CDR3 is also generated by other DNA sequences in the sample. The V gene is TRBV7-8, the J gene TRBJ2-7, with TRBD1 identical over 7 bases. The CDR3 covers 14 residues. V dropped 5 bases and J dropped 1; count of bases not matched to a gene: 5. Germline V gives CDR1 SGHVS, CDR2 FQNEAQ. Written as DNA, the CDR3 is TGTGCCAGCAGCCTTGGGGACAGTTCCTACGAGCAGTACTTC. Its protein is CASSLGDSSYEQYF.

This clone has a handful of counts. The genes are TRBV5-1 and TRBJ2-7; TRBD2 matches 7 bases. V dropped 1 base and J dropped 0; count of bases not matched to a gene: 7. The CDR3 runs 16 residues. Germline lookup yields CDR1 SGHRS and CDR2 YFSETQ. The CDR3 reads CASSLQAGWISYEQYF. The CDR3 DNA reads as TGCGCCAGCAGCTTGCAAGCGGGATGGATCTCCTACGAGCAGTACTTC. Complete variable domain (other parts from reference TRBV5-1 and TRBJ2-7): KAGVTQTPRYLIKTRGQQVTLSCSPISGHRSVSWYQQTPGQGLQFLFEYFSETQRNKGNFPGRFSGRQFSNSRSEMNVSTLELGDSALYLCASSLQAGWISYEQYFGPGTRLTVT.

V usage is TRBV3-1 (or the pseudogene TRBV3-2) and J usage is TRBJ1-3, with 7 bases lining up with TRBD1. The CDR3 is 16 residues long. Germline V gene data show CDR1 as LGHDT and CDR2 as YNNKEL (reference sequence). V lost 0 bases and J lost 3; bases outside the gene matches: 5. The CDR3 reads CASSQDDRAIGNTIYF. The CDR3 DNA reads TGTGCCAGCAGCCAAGATGACAGGGCGATTGGAAACACCATATATTTT.

The chain uses TRBV30 and TRBJ2-5; 9 bases align to TRBD1. J was trimmed by 4 bases and V by 0 bases; bases with no gene match: 3. The CDR3 covers 14 residues. Germline V CDR1 and CDR2: GTSNPN, SVGIG (reference sequence). CDR3 bases: TGTGCCTGGAGTGTACAGGGGGCAACAGAGACCCAGTACTTC. This gives the protein CAWSVQGATETQYF.

The chain combines TRBV3-1 (or the pseudogene TRBV3-2) with TRBJ2-7, with 8 bases matching TRBD2. The length of the CDR3 is 15 residues. The V gene's germline CDR1 is LGHDT and CDR2 YNNKEL (reference sequence). After removal of 2 bases from V and 3 bases from J, the junction contained 6 bases not matched to a gene. The CDR3 sequence: CASSQTSGTFYEQYF. In DNA form, the CDR3 reads TGTGCCAGCAGCCAAACTAGCGGAACATTCTACGAGCAGTACTTC.

This rearrangement joins TRBV6-4 to TRBJ2-3; TRBD2 matches at 9 bases. The CDR3 length is 15 residues. V dropped 6 bases and J dropped 0; count of bases not matched to a gene: 4. Germline CDR1 and CDR2: MRHNA and SNTAGT. The CDR3 is CASRPLAGSTDTQYF. CDR3 DNA sequence: TGTGCCAGCAGACCTCTAGCGGGGAGCACAGATACGCAGTATTTT.

The chain links TRBV9 to TRBJ1-1, with D possibly TRBD1 on 5 matching bases. The CDR3 has 14 amino acids. Germline lookup yields CDR1 SGDLS and CDR2 YYNGEE. Trimming pared 0 bases from V and 9 bases from J, leaving 15 bases between. CDR3 amino acids: CASSVGTGGPKAFF. As DNA, the CDR3 is TGTGCCAGCAGCGTAGGAACAGGAGGGCCCAAAGCTTTCTTT.

The chain recombines TRBV9 with TRBJ2-5, with D possibly being TRBD2 (6 bases). V lost 2 bases and J 2 bases, leaving 13 bases between the germline ends. Germline CDR1 is SGDLS and CDR2 is YYNGEE. The CDR3 totals 15 residues. CDR3 DNA sequence: TGTGCCAGCAGCGTTTCCACTCGGGGGCAAGAGACCCAGTACTTC. Translation: CASSVSTRGQETQYF.

This chain links TRBV2 with TRBJ2-1, with 7 bases matching TRBD1. Trimming took 3 bases from V and 8 from J; bases not matched to a gene: 4. This CDR3 is 13 amino acids long. The germline V gene encodes CDR1 SNHLY and CDR2 FYNNEI. The CDR3 DNA reads as TGTGCCAGCAGTGAGACAGGGTTTGATGAGCAGTTCTTC. The encoded protein is CASSETGFDEQFF.

The chain employs TRBV30 and TRBJ1-1, with 9 nucleotides matching TRBD1. Germline CDR1 and CDR2: GTSNPN and SVGIG (reference sequence). With 0 bases clipped from V and 0 bases from J, the junction kept 8 bases outside the gene matches. This CDR3 is built from 17 residues. CDR3 region: CAWSVLRTGEMNTEAFF. CDR3 nucleotides: TGTGCCTGGAGTGTTTTAAGGACAGGGGAAATGAACACTGAAGCTTTCTTT.

V and J are TRBV5-1 and TRBJ2-3; 11 bases are shared with TRBD1. The germline CDR1 and CDR2 sequences are SGHRS and YFSETQ. The CDR3 totals 17 residues. Trimming took 4 bases from V and 4 from J; bases not matched to a gene: 11. CDR3 protein: CASSQDRTGGNADTQYF. Here the CDR3 DNA reads TGCGCCAGCAGCCAAGACCGGACAGGGGGCAACGCAGATACGCAGTATTTT.

The genes are TRBV27 and TRBJ2-3, with 8 bases fitting TRBD2. In germline, CDR1 is MNHEY, CDR2 SMNVEV (reference sequence). The CDR3 has 20 residues. V lost 3 bases to trimming and J lost 0 bases; unmatched junction nucleotides: 17. CDR3 coding DNA: TGTGCCAGCAGTTTTAGCGGGGACGACCTTTACTTCCTCAGCACAGATACGCAGTATTTT. Translation: CASSFSGDDLYFLSTDTQYF.

The V call is TRBV4-1, the J call TRBJ1-2; perhaps TRBD1 as D (6 bases). V lost 0 bases and J lost 4, with 15 bases in between. This CDR3 contains 16 residues. The germline V gene has CDR1 MGHRA and CDR2 YSYEKL. The CDR3 DNA sequence: TGCGCCAGCAGCCAAGAGGCTGGGGGCGTAGGCTATGGCTACACCTTC. Protein sequence: CASSQEAGGVGYGYTF.

CDR3 in amino acids: CASSSSFGDTQYF. In DNA, the CDR3 is TGTGCCAGCAGTTCTAGTTTCGGGGATACGCAGTATTTT. The gene calls are TRBV6-2 or TRBV6-3 and TRBJ2-3, with D uncertain. Germline values: CDR1 MNHEY, CDR2 SVGEGT. V was pared by 4 bases and J by 6 bases, with 11 bases between. The CDR3 sequence is 13 residues long.

The chain recombines TRBV12-3 or TRBV12-4 with TRBJ1-1, with a possible D match to TRBD1 (6 bases). This CDR3 has 13 residues. The ends were cut back, 5 bases at V and 11 bases at J, with 18 bases in the middle. For the CDR3, the DNA is TGTGCCAGCAGTCTAGTGTTCGGTAGGGGGGCTTTCTTT. It codes for CASSLVFGRGAFF.